This TCR beta chain was recovered during a study of vaccination and CD4 T cells after COVID-19. In the study overall: For post-vaccine samples, collection took place a median roughly 70 days after dose two, ranging from 14 to 241.

Regarding treatment: roughly ten-day PBMC culture with coronavirus spike peptide pools or control peptides (ViraFEST assay). First, ViraFEST expanded antigen-specific T cells with peptide pools, and next it sequenced the TCRs. V was clipped by 7 bases and J by 8 bases, with 14 bases between them. This CDR3 spans 12 amino acids. Germline CDR1 reads MDHEN; CDR2 reads SYDVKM. Findings and caveats of the study: Vaccine-specific clones numbering 304 of 307 showed spike mono-reactivity in convalescent patients.

Sequenced with the Oncomine TCR Beta short-read assay was DNA taken from cultured CD4+ T cells. TCRdb re-called the PCR reads with MiXCR, one entry per CDR3 protein. The data contain some 14,000 distinct CDR3 sequences, 50% to 60% of them singletons. This clonotype was observed a few times. As yet, its antigen is unknown. V usage is TRBV28 and J usage is TRBJ1-1, with D unresolved. The sequencing here drew on CD4+ T cells from blood, cultured in vitro, taken before SARS-CoV-2 vaccination. This receptor was identified in a human donor who had recovered from COVID-19. CDR3 DNA: TGTGCCAGCATTTATAGACGGGGAGAAGCTTTCTTT. It encodes CASIYRRGEAFF.